A single sample gave rise to the 31 T cell receptor beta chains below, sequenced in a study of blood T cell repertoires in COVID-19. The repertoire was sequenced with immunoSEQ multiplex PCR; TCRdb's copy has only in-frame clones and lacks some. Among approximately 13,000 clones, around 67% were seen once, and the ten largest hold around 20%. Specimen: peripheral blood. All receptors derive from a boy aged 2 to 9 with active or convalescent COVID-19.

By sample fraction, this clone is medium-sized. The chain recombines TRBV6-5 with TRBJ2-5, with a tentative D call TRBD1 (5 bases). The CDR3 contains 15 residues. Germline V gene lookup returns CDR1 MNHEY and CDR2 SVGAGI. V dropped 6 bases and J dropped 0 bases, with 14 bases sitting between them. The CDR3 coding sequence is TGTGCCAGCAGCCTCCAAGGCAGGGACCAAGAGACCCAGTACTTC. It encodes CASSLQGRDQETQYF.

The gene calls are TRBV3-1 (or the pseudogene TRBV3-2) and TRBJ1-5, with D uncertain. V was shortened by 5 bases and J by 1 base, with 12 bases between the two germline ends. The CDR3 spans 15 residues. Germline assignment: CDR1 LGHDT and CDR2 YNNKEL (reference sequence). The CDR3 nucleotides are TGTGCCAGCAGCTTTTCCAGCGGGAGCAATCAGCCCCAGCATTTT. This gives the protein CASSFSSGSNQPQHF.

The chain joins TRBV28 to TRBJ1-2; 10 nucleotides align to TRBD1. Unmatched junction bases numbered 12, after V lost 1 base and J lost 7 bases. The CDR3 is made up of 17 amino acids. The germline gives CDR1 MDHEN, CDR2 SYDVKM. In DNA form, the CDR3 reads TGTGCCAGCAGTTTATCCGGGACAGGGGCCCGAGAACGTGGCTACACCTTC. The encoded protein is CASSLSGTGARERGYTF.

The V and J genes are TRBV29-1 and TRBJ2-7, with D unresolved. CDR1 is SQVTM, CDR2 ANQGSEA, per germline. CDR3 size: 11 residues. Trimming took off 2 bases at V and 2 bases at J, with 4 bases between the two ends. CDR3 nucleotide sequence: TGCAGCGTTGAACTAGCCTACGAGCAGTACTTC. Protein sequence: CSVELAYEQYF.

This chain joins TRBV6-5 and TRBJ2-1, with TRBD2 matching over 9 bases. Germline CDR1 reads MNHEY; CDR2 reads SVGAGI. The V gene end was trimmed by 7 bases and the J gene end by 3 bases; junction bases not matched to a gene: 1. This CDR3 comprises 13 residues. In nucleotides, the CDR3 is TGTGCCAGCACGCGGGGGGGCTACAATGAGCAGTTCTTC. It codes for CASTRGGYNEQFF.

The chain joins TRBV11-2 to TRBJ1-1, with D unclear. The V and J ends lost 0 bases and 6 bases respectively, with 14 bases between them. The germline gives CDR1 SGHAT, CDR2 FQNNGV. CDR3 length: 15 residues. The CDR3 reads CASSLDSRSSAEAFF. Written as DNA, the CDR3 is TGTGCCAGCAGCTTAGATTCCAGGTCCTCCGCTGAAGCTTTCTTT.

The rearrangement joins TRBV30 to TRBJ2-7; 9 bases are shared with TRBD2. Germline CDR1 is GTSNPN and CDR2 is SVGIG (reference sequence). The J segment lost 3 bases and the V segment lost 5 bases, leaving 14 bases of the junction unmatched. CDR3 length equals 16 residues. CDR3 loop: CAWVPGGGGAYYEQYV. The CDR3 DNA sequence: TGTGCCTGGGTTCCTGGGGGCGGGGGGGCCTACTACGAGCAGTACGTC.

In DNA form, the CDR3 reads TGTGCCAGCAGTATACGGACAGGGGGCTATGGCTACACCTTC. Residues: CASSIRTGGYGYTF. The chain has TRBV28 and TRBJ1-2; TRBD1 agrees at 10 bases. This CDR3 is built from 14 residues. Germline CDR1 reads MDHEN; CDR2 reads SYDVKM. V gave up 5 bases and J gave up 4 bases; unmatched junction bases: 4.

The V and J genes are TRBV6-6 and TRBJ1-3, with 8 bases lining up with TRBD1. CDR1 is MNHNY, CDR2 SVGAGI, per germline (reference sequence). CDR3 length: 16 residues. V was pared by 2 bases and J by 4 bases, with 7 bases of the junction left unmatched. The CDR3, as DNA: TGTGCCAGCAGTTACCCGATAGGACAGGGAGGAAACACCATATATTTT. Translating it yields CASSYPIGQGGNTIYF.

CDR3 in amino acids: CASSARTENSPLHF. DNA for the CDR3: TGTGCCAGCAGTGCACGGACAGAGAATTCACCCCTCCACTTT. The chain couples TRBV2 to TRBJ1-6; D is possibly TRBD1 (6 bases). Germline assignment: CDR1 SNHLY and CDR2 FYNNEI. V was cut by 4 bases and J by 7 bases, with 11 bases left in between. CDR3 size: 14 residues.

The chain employs TRBV6-1 and TRBJ2-7, with 12 bases aligning to TRBD1. V trimming: 2 bases; J trimming: 4 bases; junction bases outside the gene matches: 6. CDR3 size: 16 residues. From germline, CDR1 is MNHNS and CDR2 SASEGT. The CDR3 nucleotides are TGTGCCAGCAGTGAATCCCCGGGACAGGGGGCATACGAGCAGTACGTC. It specifies CASSESPGQGAYEQYV.

This rearrangement joins TRBV6-6 to TRBJ2-3, with D possibly TRBD1 on 5 matching bases. CDR1 and CDR2 from the germline V gene are MNHNY and SVGAGI (reference sequence). CDR3 length equals 15 residues. Trimming took off 6 bases at V and 4 bases at J, with 17 bases between the two ends. CDR3 DNA: TGTGCCAGCAGCCCAAACAGGTTTGGGCCAGATACGCAGTATTTT. The encoded protein is CASSPNRFGPDTQYF.

This clone was seen a few times. J is TRBJ2-2 and V is TRBV19, with D perhaps TRBD1 (6 bases). Trimming removed 6 bases at V and 6 bases at J, with 17 bases between. CDR3 size: 15 residues. Germline values: CDR1 LNHDA, CDR2 SQIVND (reference sequence). CDR3 region: CASSVGGSLAGELFF. The CDR3 DNA is TGTGCCAGTAGCGTAGGGGGATCGCTCGCCGGGGAGCTGTTTTTT.

CDR3 region: CASSRTGHNEQFF. The CDR3 coding sequence is TGTGCCAGCAGCAGGACAGGGCACAATGAGCAGTTCTTC. The rearrangement uses TRBV7-2 and TRBJ2-1; 8 bases are a match to TRBD1. Trimming at V came to 5 bases and at J to 5 bases, leaving 2 bases not matched to a gene. Germline-derived CDR1 and CDR2 are SGHTA and FQGNSA. The CDR3 runs to 13 residues.

V usage is TRBV4-1 and J usage is TRBJ1-1, with D possibly being TRBD1 (6 bases). The CDR3 length is 15 residues. Germline CDR1 reads MGHRA; CDR2 reads YSYEKL. Trimming took 4 bases from V and 4 from J, leaving 16 bases between them. The CDR3 DNA sequence: TGCGCCAGCAGCCGGGATCAGGGGTCAGGCACTGAAGCTTTCTTT. It yields the protein CASSRDQGSGTEAFF.

The count of this clone is one. The V and J genes are TRBV5-1 and TRBJ2-2; 9 bases are shared with TRBD1. With 5 bases clipped from V and 0 bases from J, the junction kept 5 bases outside the gene matches. There are 16 residues in the CDR3. CDR1 SGHRS and CDR2 YFSETQ come from the germline V gene. CDR3 amino acids: CASRGGQGSNTGELFF. The CDR3 DNA reads as TGCGCCAGCAGGGGGGGACAGGGATCGAACACCGGGGAGCTGTTTTTT.

This clone occurred a few times. The chain couples TRBV2 to TRBJ2-5, with 7 bases fitting TRBD2. Germline V CDR1 and CDR2: SNHLY, FYNNEI. CDR3 size: 13 residues. Losses at the gene ends were 6 bases for V and 5 bases for J; bases not matched to a gene: 6. The CDR3 is CASRGTTLETQYF. CDR3 DNA sequence: TGTGCCAGCAGAGGGACTACCCTCGAGACCCAGTACTTC.

This sequence joins TRBV6-1 and TRBJ2-1; tentatively, D is TRBD2 (6 bases). The CDR3 contains 17 residues. V was trimmed by 4 bases and J by 0 bases, leaving 16 bases between them. CDR1 and CDR2 (germline): MNHNS, SASEGT. CDR3 in amino acids: CASSATRLLRSYNEQFF. CDR3 nucleotide sequence: TGTGCCAGCAGTGCGACTAGACTCCTCCGCTCCTACAATGAGCAGTTCTTC.

A single count supports this clone. The chain has TRBV25-1 and TRBJ2-3; weak D call: TRBD1 (5 bases). This CDR3 is 15 amino acids long. CDR1 and CDR2 (germline): MGHDK, SYGVNS. V lost 1 base to trimming and J lost 4 bases, with 12 bases between them. The CDR3 reads CASSESGSRADTQYF. The DNA of the CDR3 is TGTGCCAGCAGTGAATCAGGGTCCAGGGCAGATACGCAGTATTTT.

The chain joins TRBV6-5 to TRBJ1-1; maybe TRBD1 (6 bases). The CDR3 extends over 15 amino acids. Between the trimmed V and J ends, which lost 6 bases and 1 base, there was a span of 15 bases. Germline-derived CDR1 and CDR2 are MNHEY and SVGAGI. CDR3 nucleotides: TGTGCCAGCAGCAAACGGCGGACAGCGAACACTGAAGCTTTCTTT. Translated, it gives CASSKRRTANTEAFF.

The chain is built from TRBV11-2 and TRBJ1-2; TRBD1 is a possible D gene (6 bases). The CDR3 runs 14 residues. Trimming removed 6 bases from V and 2 bases from J, with 13 bases in between. CDR1 SGHAT and CDR2 FQNNGV come from the germline V gene. Written as DNA, the CDR3 is TGTGCCAGCAGTTACGAAACAGGGAACTATGGCTACACCTTC. This codes for CASSYETGNYGYTF. Together with reference TRBV11-2 and TRBJ1-2, the CDR3 gives the full variable domain: EAGVAQSPRYKIIEKRQSVAFWCNPISGHATLYWYQQILGQGPKLLIQFQNNGVVDDSQLPKDRFSAERLKGVDSTLKIQPAKLEDSAVYLCASSYETGNYGYTFGSGTRLTVV.

V gene TRBV16 combines with J gene TRBJ1-5; D remains unclear. Germline V gene sequence: CDR1 KGHSY, CDR2 FQNENV. V lost 4 bases and J 6 bases, leaving 22 bases between the germline ends. CDR3 length: 17 residues. The CDR3 is CASSRMRASEWGQPQHF. As DNA, the CDR3 is TGTGCCAGCAGCCGGATGCGGGCCTCCGAATGGGGTCAGCCCCAGCATTTT.

This chain connects TRBV4-1 to TRBJ1-5; D unclear. The germline CDR1 and CDR2 sequences are MGHRA and YSYEKL. V lost 0 bases, J lost 6 bases, and 3 bases lay in between. This CDR3 has 12 residues. The CDR3 sequence is CASSQDGQPQHF. The CDR3 nucleotides are TGCGCCAGCAGCCAAGACGGTCAGCCCCAGCATTTT.

This clone was observed a few times. V and J are TRBV28 and TRBJ1-1; 8 bases align to TRBD1. The CDR3 is made up of 14 amino acids. Germline loops: CDR1 MDHEN, CDR2 SYDVKM. V gave up 5 bases and J gave up 5 bases; unmatched junction bases: 7. Here the CDR3 DNA reads TGTGCCAGCAGTAAACAGGGGGTACGAACTGAAGCTTTCTTT. As protein: CASSKQGVRTEAFF.

The V gene is TRBV11-2, the J gene TRBJ1-2; no firm D call. Trimming removed 5 bases at V and 1 base at J, with 5 bases between. The germline V gene encodes CDR1 SGHAT and CDR2 FQNNGV. This CDR3 is 12 amino acids long. CDR3 sequence reads: CASSPHNYGYTF. The CDR3 DNA is TGTGCCAGCAGCCCCCATAACTATGGCTACACCTTC.

The chain couples TRBV6-5 to TRBJ1-2; D perhaps matches TRBD1 (5 bases). The CDR3 contains 15 residues. Trimming shortened V by 6 bases and J by 5 bases, and 19 bases separated the two germline ends. The V gene's germline CDR1 is MNHEY and CDR2 SVGAGI. The CDR3 DNA reads as TGTGCCAGCAGAGCTCCGGAAACAGGTCATTATGGCTACACCTTC. This gives the protein CASRAPETGHYGYTF.

The genes are TRBV5-1 and TRBJ2-3; D perhaps matches TRBD2 (6 bases). Germline V gene data show CDR1 as SGHRS and CDR2 as YFSETQ. CDR3 length: 14 residues. V was cut by 3 bases and J by 2 bases, with 10 bases left in between. CDR3 amino acids: CASSSSSATDTQYF. Written as DNA, the CDR3 is TGCGCCAGCAGCTCCTCTAGCGCCACAGATACGCAGTATTTT.

The chain is built from TRBV4-1 and TRBJ2-7, with D uncertain. V was shortened by 0 bases and J by 6 bases, with 6 bases between the two germline ends. The CDR3 loop spans 12 amino acids. Germline V gene data show CDR1 as MGHRA and CDR2 as YSYEKL. In DNA form, the CDR3 reads TGCGCCAGCAGCCAAGAGGGCACCGAGCAGTACTTC. It specifies CASSQEGTEQYF.

The rearrangement links TRBV6-5 to TRBJ1-6; D perhaps matches TRBD1 (5 bases). V shed 2 bases and J shed 7 bases, with 12 bases lying between them. The germline V gene has CDR1 MNHEY and CDR2 SVGAGI. The CDR3 extends over 15 amino acids. CDR3 region: CASSYRGRINSPLHF. CDR3 nucleotides: TGTGCCAGCAGTTACAGGGGTCGGATCAATTCACCCCTCCACTTT.

The J gene is TRBJ2-7, the V gene TRBV3-1 (or the pseudogene TRBV3-2); TRBD1 matches 7 bases. This CDR3 is 12 amino acids long. Per germline, CDR1 LGHDT and CDR2 YNNKEL (reference sequence). V lost 8 bases, J lost 4 bases, and 5 bases stayed unmatched. In nucleotides, the CDR3 is TGTGCCAGCCAGGGGGATAGGTACGAGCAGTACTTC. Its translation is CASQGDRYEQYF.

The V and J genes are TRBV5-1 and TRBJ1-2; D is ambiguous. V dropped 5 bases and J dropped 5 bases, with 22 bases sitting between them. Germline loops: CDR1 SGHRS, CDR2 YFSETQ. The CDR3 length is 16 residues. CDR3 nucleotides: TGCGCCAGCAGGAACACAGCCGCTTTGTCCGCTTATGGCTACACCTTC. As protein: CASRNTAALSAYGYTF.